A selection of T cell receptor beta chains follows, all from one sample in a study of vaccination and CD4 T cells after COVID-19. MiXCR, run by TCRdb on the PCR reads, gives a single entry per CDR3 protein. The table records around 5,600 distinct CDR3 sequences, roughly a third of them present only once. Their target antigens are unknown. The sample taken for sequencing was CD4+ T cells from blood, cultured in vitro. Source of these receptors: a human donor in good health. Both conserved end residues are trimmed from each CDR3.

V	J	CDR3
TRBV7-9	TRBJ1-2	ASSFQGNDYGYT
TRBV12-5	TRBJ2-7	ASGLVGQRSYEQY
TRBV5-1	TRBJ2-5	ASSPMGGEETQY
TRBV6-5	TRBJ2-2	ASSYTPGTSTGELF
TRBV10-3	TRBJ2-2	AIRAGGNTGELF
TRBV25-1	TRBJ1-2	ASSENPPREGYT
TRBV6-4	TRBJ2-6	ASSEDSGANVLT
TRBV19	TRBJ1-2	ASREDGSYGYT
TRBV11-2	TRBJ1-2	ASSLDRFYGYT
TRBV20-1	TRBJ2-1	SALPGLAGGDEQF